A single sample gave rise to the 3 T cell receptor beta chains below, sequenced in a study of T cell changes during pregnancy in multiple sclerosis. Method: immunoSEQ multiplex PCR; TCRdb's copy keeps in-frame clones and lacks some. The data show approximately 130,000 clones, with 90% to 98% seen just once and more than 0.4% held by the top ten. Here the sequenced sample was peripheral blood, taken after pregnancy. These receptors were collected from a female donor with multiple sclerosis, enrolled in a pregnancy study.

This clone was counted a single time. Distinct nucleotide sequences in the sample also encode this CDR3. The gene calls are TRBV28 and TRBJ2-1; 12 positions agree with TRBD2. With 3 bases clipped from V and 6 bases from J, the junction kept 3 bases outside the gene matches. The CDR3 sequence is 15 residues long. Germline V gives CDR1 MDHEN, CDR2 SYDVKM. The CDR3 is CASSLTSGSGNEQFF. CDR3 bases: TGTGCCAGCAGTTTGACTAGCGGGAGCGGCAATGAGCAGTTCTTC.

The rearrangement joins TRBV27 to TRBJ2-1, with 8 bases fitting TRBD2. The trim removed 2 bases at V and 3 bases at J, leaving 3 bases unmatched. CDR1 is MNHEY, CDR2 SMNVEV, per germline (reference sequence). The CDR3 consists of 15 residues. DNA of the CDR3: TGTGCCAGCAGTTTAGGGCTAGCGGGCTACAATGAGCAGTTCTTC. This translates into CASSLGLAGYNEQFF.

The V call is TRBV15, the J call TRBJ2-7; 10 nucleotides match TRBD2. J gave up 10 bases and V 1 base, and 4 bases lay outside the gene matches. The CDR3 has 13 residues. Germline V gene sequence: CDR1 LNHNV, CDR2 YYDKDF (reference sequence). CDR3 amino acids: CATSRVAGGPQYF. The CDR3 DNA sequence: TGTGCCACCAGCAGAGTAGCGGGGGGCCCTCAGTACTTC.